A single sample gave rise to the 27 T cell receptor beta chains below, sequenced in a study of breast tumors, draining lymph nodes, adjacent tissues. Samples came from axillary lymph nodes draining the breast cancer. MiXCR, run by TCRdb on the multiplex PCR reads, gives a single entry per CDR3 protein. Of about 270,000 distinct CDR3 sequences in the sample, around 31% were seen once. The sequenced sample consisted of axillary lymph node tissue. Receptor source: a female donor with breast cancer. Some clones in this sample may be carry-over from other donors' samples.

This clonotype was seen just once. This may be a read error, as it is one base from a much larger clone. Without the conserved terminal phenylalanine or tryptophan, this CDR3 likely stems from a read error. The chain has TRBV6-1 and TRBJ2-2; weak D call: TRBD1 (5 bases). Germline CDR1 reads MNHNS; CDR2 reads SASEGT. This CDR3 region has 16 residues. V gave up 5 bases and J gave up 3 bases, with 16 bases separating them. The chain's CDR3 is CASSYSGRVDTGELFL. CDR3 bases: TGTGCCAGCAGTTACAGTGGCAGGGTGGACACCGGGGAGCTGTTTCTT.

This clonotype was detected only once. One junction end does not reproduce the germline sequence, and a read error may be involved. The rearrangement links TRBV4-3 to TRBJ1-4; no clear D. This CDR3 contains 14 residues. Germline V lookup: CDR1 LGHNA, CDR2 YSLEER. This CDR3 is CPSTLEVTHEELFF. In DNA form, the CDR3 reads TGCCCCAGCACCCTTGAGGTGACTCATGAAGAACTGTTTTTT.

This clonotype has at least ten counts. The CDR3 DNA reads as TGTGCCAGCAGCGCTCGGACTGACAATGAGCAGTTCTTC. Amino acids: CASSARTDNEQFF. This chain connects TRBV9 to TRBJ2-1; D possibly corresponds to TRBD2 (5 bases). Germline CDR1 is SGDLS and CDR2 is YYNGEE. The V end lost 3 bases, the J end lost 5 bases, and 9 bases lay between the germline ends. CDR3 length: 13 residues.

As to this clonotype: A much more abundant neighbour one base away suggests this may be a read error. The chain has TRBV7-6 and TRBJ2-1; maybe TRBD2 (5 bases). Per the germline V gene, CDR1 is SGHVS and CDR2 is FNYEAQ. This CDR3 region has 15 residues. The CDR3 reads CASRPTRSSYNEQLF. The CDR3 DNA follows: TGTGCCAGCAGGCCAACTAGGAGCTCCTACAATGAGCAGCTCTTC. The full variable domain, with the rest looked up from reference TRBV7-6 and TRBJ2-1, is GAGVSQSPRYKVTKRGQDVALRCDPISGHVSLYWYRQALGQGPEFLTYFNYEAQQDKSGLPNDRFSAERPEGSISTLTIQRTEQRDSAMYRCASRPTRSSYNEQLFGPGTRLTVL.

In its sample, this clonotype was seen a few times. This clone may be a read error of a much larger clone one base away. The rearrangement links TRBV7-9 to TRBJ2-5; 8 positions match TRBD1. The CDR3 extends over 15 amino acids. Germline CDR1 SEHNR, CDR2 FQNEAQ (reference sequence). Here the CDR3 DNA reads TGTGCCAGCAGCTTAACTCAGGGGGCTTTAGAGACCCAGCACTTC. It translates to CASSLTQGALETQHF.

Remarks on this clonotype: This may stem from a read error, because a much larger clone lies one nucleotide away. This chain links TRBV6-1 with TRBJ2-6; a possible D gene is TRBD2 (5 bases). Germline CDR1 is MNHNS and CDR2 is SASEGT. CDR3 length equals 17 residues. V was clipped by 2 bases and J by 0 bases, with 11 bases between them. The chain's CDR3 is CASSELAWSSGANVLTF. The DNA of the CDR3 is TGTGCCAGCAGTGAACTAGCTTGGAGCTCTGGGGCCAACGTCCTGACTTTC.

This clonotype was found many times. The genes are TRBV20-1 and TRBJ1-2, with a weak D call TRBD1 (5 bases). Germline V gene lookup returns CDR1 DFQATT and CDR2 SNEGSKA (reference sequence). The CDR3 runs to 11 residues. V lost 3 bases and J 8 bases, leaving 10 bases between the germline ends. CDR3 DNA sequence: TGCAGTGCTAGTATAAGGGACGGCTACACCTTC. Translated: CSASIRDGYTF.

Note on this clonotype: A read error may be the cause here, since a much bigger clone is one base away. V is TRBV20-1 and J is TRBJ1-1; D is undetermined. The CDR3 is made up of 14 amino acids. Germline CDR1 is DFQATT and CDR2 is SNEGSKA (reference sequence). Trimming pared 1 base from V and 0 bases from J, leaving 9 bases between. DNA of the CDR3: TGCAGTGCTAGAGGTCCTCGGGTGAACACTGAAGCTTTCTTT. This gives the protein CSARGPRVNTEAFF.

The rearrangement uses TRBV6-5 and TRBJ2-3; TRBD1 matches 9 bases. There are 14 residues in the CDR3. The J segment lost 4 bases and the V segment lost 6 bases, leaving 5 bases of the junction unmatched. From germline, CDR1 is MNHEY and CDR2 SVGAGI. The DNA of the CDR3 is TGTGCCAGCAGCCGGGACAGGGTCGCAGATACGCAGTATTTT. Amino acids: CASSRDRVADTQYF.

This clonotype was seen a few times. The V gene is TRBV27, the J gene TRBJ1-3; D not certain. V was pared by 4 bases and J by 2 bases, with 9 bases between. CDR3 length equals 14 residues. Germline lookup yields CDR1 MNHEY and CDR2 SMNVEV (reference sequence). The CDR3 loop reads CASSYSGAGNTIYF. In nucleotides, the CDR3 is TGTGCCAGCAGTTATTCCGGTGCTGGAAACACCATATATTTT.

This chain joins TRBV2 and TRBJ1-5; D may be TRBD1 (6 bases). This CDR3 is built from 14 residues. V was cut by 7 bases and J by 4 bases, with 14 bases left in between. Germline lookup yields CDR1 SNHLY and CDR2 FYNNEI. The CDR3 reads CASIQDGTNQPQHF. The CDR3, as DNA: TGTGCCAGCATCCAGGACGGGACAAATCAGCCCCAGCATTTT.

As concerns this clonotype: A much larger clone is a single base away; this may be a read error. This chain links TRBV6-5 with TRBJ1-2; the D gene is possibly TRBD1 (5 bases). This CDR3 region has 15 residues. Per germline, CDR1 MNHEY and CDR2 SVGAGI. The V and J ends lost 8 bases and 4 bases respectively, with 20 bases between them. This CDR3 reads CASFTVRGSSYGYTF. Written as DNA, the CDR3 is TGTGCCAGCTTTACCGTAAGGGGCAGCTCCTATGGCTACACCTTC.

This clonotype has just a few counts. The chain joins TRBV6-6 to TRBJ1-5; D gene unclear. Trimming removed 0 bases from V and 0 bases from J, with 18 bases in between. Germline assignment: CDR1 MNHNY and CDR2 SVGAGI (reference sequence). CDR3 length: 19 residues. DNA for the CDR3: TGTGCCAGCAGTTACTCGAATCGCCCCTCCCATAATAGCAATCAGCCCCAGCATTTT. Its translation is CASSYSNRPSHNSNQPQHF.

The chain links TRBV12-3 or TRBV12-4 to TRBJ1-6; 8 nucleotides match TRBD1. V shed 5 bases and J 4 bases; nucleotides not matched to a gene: 4. CDR3 length: 15 amino acids. CDR3 sequence: CASSTRTGYNSPLHF. The CDR3 coding sequence is TGTGCCAGCAGTACACGGACAGGGTATAATTCACCCCTCCACTTT.

Many counts were recorded for this clonotype. The gene calls are TRBV6-1 and TRBJ2-5; D is undetermined. Trimming cost V 6 bases and J 3 bases, with 5 bases left between them. Germline lookup yields CDR1 MNHNS and CDR2 SASEGT. The CDR3 extends over 11 amino acids. The CDR3 reads CASSPEETQYF. Written as DNA, the CDR3 is TGTGCCAGCAGCCCGGAAGAGACCCAGTACTTC.

Ten or more counts support this clonotype. This chain connects TRBV3-1 to TRBJ1-6; 7 bases are a match to TRBD1. The CDR3 spans 14 residues. In germline, CDR1 is LGHDT, CDR2 YNNKEL (reference sequence). J gave up 6 bases and V 4 bases, and 3 bases lay outside the gene matches. DNA for the CDR3: TGTGCCAGCAGCCTTGGGACAGTTAATTCACCCCTCCACTTT. Translated: CASSLGTVNSPLHF.

This clonotype was found many times. This chain connects TRBV19 to TRBJ2-1; 7 bases are a match to TRBD1. V gave up 9 bases and J gave up 0 bases; unmatched junction bases: 5. The CDR3 contains 14 residues. The germline gives CDR1 LNHDA, CDR2 SQIVND (reference sequence). The CDR3 coding sequence is TGTGCCAGCAAGGACAGGAGCTCCTACAATGAGCAGTTCTTC. This sequence encodes CASKDRSSYNEQFF.

The V gene is TRBV3-1, the J gene TRBJ2-1, with TRBD2 matching over 7 bases. The J segment lost 2 bases and the V segment lost 6 bases, leaving 7 bases of the junction unmatched. CDR3 length: 15 residues. CDR1 is LGHDT and CDR2 is YNNKEL in the germline V gene (reference sequence). This CDR3 reads CASSLLAVPYNEQFF. CDR3 nucleotides: TGTGCCAGCAGTCTCCTAGCGGTCCCCTACAATGAGCAGTTCTTC.

This clonotype occurred many times. This chain connects TRBV12-3 or TRBV12-4 to TRBJ1-2, with 10 positions matching TRBD1. This CDR3 has 15 residues. Trimming removed 5 bases from V and 8 bases from J; junction bases left unmatched: 11. CDR3 coding DNA: TGTGCCAGCAGTCCGGACAGGGGGTCATCTGGCGGCTACACCTTC. Its translation: CASSPDRGSSGGYTF.

This clonotype was counted between two and nine times. A read error may be the cause here, since a much bigger clone is one base away. V usage is TRBV20-1 and J usage is TRBJ2-5; 8 nucleotides match TRBD2. Germline V CDR1 and CDR2: DFQATT, SNEGSKA (reference sequence). CDR3 length equals 15 residues. Trimming took 3 bases from V and 7 from J; bases not matched to a gene: 13. The CDR3 sequence: CSARIVAGWARTQYF. As DNA, the CDR3 is TGCAGTGCTAGGATCGTAGCGGGATGGGCACGGACCCAGTACTTC.

This clonotype was picked up many times. V is TRBV12-3 or TRBV12-4 and J is TRBJ2-5; maybe TRBD2 (5 bases). There are 18 residues in the CDR3. Between the trimmed V and J ends, which lost 3 bases and 1 base, there was a span of 21 bases. In DNA form, the CDR3 reads TGTGCCAGCAGTTTTTCCCCTAGCCATGCCTGGGCCCAAGAGACCCAGTACTTC. Its protein is CASSFSPSHAWAQETQYF.

This clonotype has a count of ten or more. This chain joins TRBV20-1 and TRBJ2-7; D gene unclear. The germline V gene encodes CDR1 DFQATT and CDR2 SNEGSKA (reference sequence). There are 13 residues in the CDR3. With 6 bases removed from V and 4 bases from J, the gap between germline ends came to 16 bases. In DNA form, the CDR3 reads TGCAGTGCGGTCCCAAACGTCCCTTACGAGCAGTACTTC. Its translation is CSAVPNVPYEQYF.

A few counts support this clonotype. The conserved final phenylalanine or tryptophan is absent from the CDR3, which likely points to a read error. The rearrangement links TRBV7-9 to TRBJ2-1, with TRBD2 identical over 11 bases. V was clipped by 7 bases and J by 10 bases; unmatched bases: 9. The CDR3 covers 14 residues. In germline, CDR1 is SEHNR, CDR2 FQNEAQ (reference sequence). CDR3 loop: CASTVLAGVDEQFL. Written as DNA, the CDR3 is TGTGCCAGCACGGTACTAGCGGGAGTTGACGAGCAGTTCCTC.

This clonotype was picked up many times. This rearrangement joins TRBV20-1 to TRBJ2-1; 9 nucleotides align to TRBD2. CDR1 and CDR2 (germline): DFQATT, SNEGSKA (reference sequence). The junction had 5 bases not matched to a gene; V was cut back by 1 base and J by 1 base. The CDR3 is made up of 16 amino acids. As DNA, the CDR3 is TGCAGTGCTAGAGGCCTAGCGGGGAATTCCTACAATGAGCAGTTCTTC. Its translation: CSARGLAGNSYNEQFF.

This clonotype was seen many times. The CDR3 spells CAISRREPYNSPLHF. CDR3 nucleotides: TGTGCCATCAGCCGCAGGGAGCCCTATAATTCACCCCTCCACTTT. The chain couples TRBV10-3 to TRBJ1-6; D is perhaps TRBD1 (5 bases). This CDR3 has 15 residues. The V and J ends lost 6 bases and 2 bases respectively, with 11 bases between them. Germline values: CDR1 ENHRY, CDR2 SYGVKD.

This clonotype has ten or more counts. The gene calls are TRBV2 and TRBJ2-2; D remains unclear. The CDR3 is made up of 11 amino acids. CDR1 SNHLY and CDR2 FYNNEI come from the germline V gene. Trimming cost V 2 bases and J 6 bases, with 1 base left between them. The CDR3 protein is CASSEPGELFF. CDR3 sequence (DNA): TGTGCCAGCAGTGAACCCGGGGAGCTGTTTTTT. The full variable domain, in which reference TRBV2 and TRBJ2-2 provide the parts outside the CDR3, is EPEVTQTPSHQVTQMGQEVILRCVPISNHLYFYWYRQILGQKVEFLVSFYNNEISEKSEIFDDQFSVERPDGSNFTLKIRSTKLEDSAMYFCASSEPGELFFGEGSRLTVL.

This clonotype was counted ten times or more. The chain combines TRBV6-6 with TRBJ1-6, with D perhaps TRBD1 (5 bases). The CDR3 is made up of 18 amino acids. Trimming took off 2 bases at V and 7 bases at J, with 21 bases between the two ends. Germline lookup yields CDR1 MNHNY and CDR2 SVGAGI (reference sequence). This CDR3 reads CASSYTGLGSMGNSPLHF. In DNA, the CDR3 is TGTGCCAGCAGTTACACAGGTCTCGGTTCGATGGGGAATTCACCCCTCCACTTT.